This T cell receptor (beta chain) was sequenced in a study of cytomegalovirus exposure and HLA in healthy donors. Regarding the study as a whole: Evidence from a later analysis indicated that most CMV-associated TCR beta chains looked HLA-restricted. From TCR beta sequences, most subjects' HLA-A and HLA-B alleles were reportedly predicted accurately. It was 160 or so TCR beta chains that were listed as cytomegalovirus-associated.

V lost 4 bases and J lost 1, with 8 bases in between. The CDR3 totals 13 residues. Germline V gene data show CDR1 as SGHNT and CDR2 as YYREEE (reference sequence). Primers: 60 Vbeta forward and 13 Jbeta reverse. Produced via immunoSEQ multiplex PCR; TCRdb's table is partial and in-frame only. There are some 160,000 clones in the sample; over 75% occur only once, and about 2.2% lies in the top ten. Healthy bone marrow donors made up the donor group. About this clone itself: The target antigen is unknown.

The rearrangement joins TRBV5-4 to TRBJ1-1; a weak D match, TRBD1 (6 bases). This clonotype was sampled from a male donor in good health and CMV-seronegative. Specimen: PBMCs. DNA of the CDR3: TGTGCCAGCAGCAGGGGACAGAACACTGAAGCTTTCTTT. Amino acid sequence: CASSRGQNTEAFF.